What follows are 10 T cell receptor beta chains derived from one specimen sequenced in a study of low-dose radiotherapy and immunotherapy resistance in tumors. First-strand cDNA relied on TRAV- and TRBV-specific primers spanning alpha and beta chains. The authors ran 15 to 20 PCR cycles to amplify TCRs with a constant-region primer and V-primer adapter. TCRdb processed the reads anew with MiXCR; each CDR3 protein has one entry. The sample comprises tens of thousands of distinct CDR3 sequences, around 17% of which are singletons, and over 2.5% rests with the top ten. Time point reported: before trial treatment. The sample here was PBMCs, taken before treatment. These receptors originate from a male donor with prostate cancer.

This clonotype was counted ten times or more. V gene TRBV6-2 or TRBV6-3 combines with J gene TRBJ2-2; TRBD1 is a possible D gene (6 bases). The V and J ends lost 11 bases and 2 bases respectively, with 15 bases between them. This CDR3 region has 14 residues. Germline V gene lookup returns CDR1 MNHEY and CDR2 SVGEGT. CDR3 coding DNA: TGTGCCGTCCACAGGGAATTTAACACCGGGGAGCTGTTTTTT. It codes for CAVHREFNTGELFF.

This clonotype was detected ten times or more. This chain links TRBV20-1 with TRBJ2-5, with 8 bases fitting TRBD1. This CDR3 region has 13 residues. The V and J ends lost 5 bases and 5 bases, in that order; junction bases with no gene match: 7. Germline CDR1 is DFQATT and CDR2 is SNEGSKA (reference sequence). CDR3 in DNA: TGCAGTGCTGGCCGGACAGGGACGGAGACCCAGTACTTC. The encoded protein is CSAGRTGTETQYF.

V usage is TRBV7-9 and J usage is TRBJ2-6; a possible D gene is TRBD2 (6 bases). The V gene lost 4 bases and the J gene lost 1 base, with 17 bases spanning the gap. The CDR3 is 18 residues long. Germline CDR1 reads SEHNR; CDR2 reads FQNEAQ (reference sequence). DNA of the CDR3: TGTGCCAGCAGCTGGAGGGTGGAGGGCCCGTCTGGGGCCAACGTCCTGACTTTC. Protein sequence: CASSWRVEGPSGANVLTF.

This clonotype was seen repeatedly, ten times or more. V and J are TRBV5-5 and TRBJ2-7; D call uncertain. The CDR3 contains 15 residues. The ends were cut back, 2 bases at V and 2 bases at J, with 14 bases in the middle. The germline V gene encodes CDR1 SGHKS and CDR2 YYEKEE (reference sequence). CDR3 bases: TGTGCCAGCAGCTTCCAACCGGGCCCTACCTACGAGCAGTACTTC. This gives the protein CASSFQPGPTYEQYF.

In its sample, this clonotype was seen many times. V is TRBV10-1 and J is TRBJ2-5; D is undetermined. Trimming removed 2 bases at V and 4 bases at J, with 5 bases between. Germline V gives CDR1 WNHNN, CDR2 SYGVQD (reference sequence). The CDR3 has 12 amino acids. DNA for the CDR3: TGCGCCAGCAGTGAGCCAGGAGAGACCCAGTACTTC. It specifies CASSEPGETQYF.

In its sample, this clonotype was seen many times. V is TRBV19 and J is TRBJ2-5; D is perhaps TRBD1 (5 bases). The CDR3 has 14 residues. Germline V gene lookup returns CDR1 LNHDA and CDR2 SQIVND (reference sequence). V was cut by 0 bases and J by 2 bases, with 7 bases left in between. The CDR3 sequence is CASSIDRAQETQYF. CDR3 nucleotides: TGTGCCAGTAGTATAGACAGGGCTCAAGAGACCCAGTACTTC.

In its sample, this clonotype was seen many times. The chain employs TRBV28 and TRBJ1-2; TRBD1 matches 11 bases. The CDR3 length is 17 residues. Looked up from germline, CDR1 is MDHEN and CDR2 is SYDVKM. V dropped 5 bases and J dropped 0; count of bases not matched to a gene: 8. CDR3 in amino acids: CASSLWTGGQANYGYTF. In DNA, the CDR3 is TGTGCCAGCAGTCTCTGGACAGGGGGCCAAGCTAACTATGGCTACACCTTC.

This clonotype was observed many times. This chain joins TRBV30 and TRBJ2-5, with D perhaps TRBD2 (6 bases). The germline CDR1 and CDR2 sequences are GTSNPN and SVGIG (reference sequence). There are 13 residues in the CDR3. V dropped 5 bases and J dropped 6 bases, with 16 bases sitting between them. The CDR3 loop reads CAWGGIRAQTQYF. CDR3 DNA sequence: TGTGCCTGGGGCGGGATAAGGGCGCAGACCCAGTACTTC.

This clonotype was seen many times. The gene calls are TRBV6-6 and TRBJ2-3, with D perhaps TRBD2 (6 bases). Germline CDR1 reads MNHNY; CDR2 reads SVGAGI (reference sequence). This CDR3 is 15 amino acids long. V was clipped by 6 bases and J by 5 bases, with 18 bases between them. The CDR3 region is CASSDPGGSEDTQYF. In DNA, the CDR3 is TGTGCCAGCAGCGACCCCGGGGGATCTGAAGATACGCAGTATTTT.

This clonotype was recorded many times. The rearrangement joins TRBV11-3 to TRBJ2-1; D might be TRBD1 or TRBD2, each matching 6 bases. V dropped 8 bases and J dropped 5 bases, with 13 bases sitting between them. The CDR3 length is 13 residues. Germline V lookup: CDR1 SGHNT, CDR2 YENEEA. The CDR3 nucleotides are TGTGCCAGCTCGAGGGGGGACCACAATGAGCAGTTCTTC. Translated: CASSRGDHNEQFF.